What follows describes a single T cell receptor beta chain. Its target is unknown. V dropped 7 bases and J dropped 0 bases, with 10 bases sitting between them. The CDR3 loop spans 13 amino acids. From germline, CDR1 is MNHEY and CDR2 SMNVEV (reference sequence). This sample was taken from a study of blood T cells in healthy people across ages. Notes on the study in general: While age rose, TCR beta diversity per million T cells dropped in a roughly linear way.

Those donating, healthy Caucasian individuals from Russia, were aged roughly 6 to 100. Alongside a J-beta primer mix, a sample-barcoded 5' primer served in a second PCR lasting about 6 to 11 cycles. With 12 random nucleotides, a template-switch adaptor tagged each individual cDNA molecule. MiXCR, applied by TCRdb to the 5' RACE reads, yields one record per CDR3 protein. The sample holds about 2 million distinct CDR3 sequences, less than 50% seen once. Source material: blood. The receptor comes from a woman aged 40 to 50 in good health. V usage is TRBV27 and J usage is TRBJ2-7; D is undetermined. As DNA, the CDR3 is TGTGCCAGCATGAGTGGGAACTCCTACGAGCAGTACTTC. This translates into CASMSGNSYEQYF.